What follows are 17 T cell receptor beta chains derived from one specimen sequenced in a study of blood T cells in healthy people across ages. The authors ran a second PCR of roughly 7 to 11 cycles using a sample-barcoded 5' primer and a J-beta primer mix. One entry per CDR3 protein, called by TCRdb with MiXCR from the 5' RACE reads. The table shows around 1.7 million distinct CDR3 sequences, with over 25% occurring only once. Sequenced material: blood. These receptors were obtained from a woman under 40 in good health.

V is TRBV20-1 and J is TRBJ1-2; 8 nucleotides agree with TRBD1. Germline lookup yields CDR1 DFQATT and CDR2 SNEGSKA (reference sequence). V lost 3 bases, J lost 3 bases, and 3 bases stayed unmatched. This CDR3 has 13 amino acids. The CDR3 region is CSASQTGDYGYTF. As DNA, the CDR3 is TGCAGTGCTAGCCAGACAGGGGACTATGGCTACACCTTC.

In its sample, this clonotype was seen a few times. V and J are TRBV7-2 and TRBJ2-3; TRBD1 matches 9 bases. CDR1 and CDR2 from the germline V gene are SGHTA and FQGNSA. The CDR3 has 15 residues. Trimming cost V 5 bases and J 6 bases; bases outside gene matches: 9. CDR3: CASSPRTGAWDTQYF. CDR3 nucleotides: TGTGCCAGCAGCCCCCGGACAGGGGCGTGGGATACGCAGTATTTT.

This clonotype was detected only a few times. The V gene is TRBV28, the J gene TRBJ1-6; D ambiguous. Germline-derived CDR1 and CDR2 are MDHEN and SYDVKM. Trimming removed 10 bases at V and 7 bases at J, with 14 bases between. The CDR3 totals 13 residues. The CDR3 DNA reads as TGTGCCACCTTCGGACGCCTGAATTCACCCCTCCACTTT. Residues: CATFGRLNSPLHF.

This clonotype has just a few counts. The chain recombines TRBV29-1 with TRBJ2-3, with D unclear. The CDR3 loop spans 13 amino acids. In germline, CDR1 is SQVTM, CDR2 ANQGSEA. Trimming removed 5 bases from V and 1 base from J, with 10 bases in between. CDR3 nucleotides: TGCAGCGTTCCAGATGGTGGCACAGATACGCAGTATTTT. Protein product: CSVPDGGTDTQYF.

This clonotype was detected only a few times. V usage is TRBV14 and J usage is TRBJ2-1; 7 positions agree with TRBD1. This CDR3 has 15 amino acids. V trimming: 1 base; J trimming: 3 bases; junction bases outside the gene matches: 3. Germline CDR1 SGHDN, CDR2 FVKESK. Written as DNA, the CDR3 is TGTGCCAGCAGCCAAGGACAGGGTAACTACAATGAGCAGTTCTTC. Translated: CASSQGQGNYNEQFF.

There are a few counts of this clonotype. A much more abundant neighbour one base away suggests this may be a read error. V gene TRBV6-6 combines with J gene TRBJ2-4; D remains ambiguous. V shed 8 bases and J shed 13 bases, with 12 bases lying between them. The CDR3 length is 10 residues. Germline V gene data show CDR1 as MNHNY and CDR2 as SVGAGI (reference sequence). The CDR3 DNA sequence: TGTGCCAGCGGCAACAATGAGCAGTACTTC. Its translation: CASGNNEQYF.

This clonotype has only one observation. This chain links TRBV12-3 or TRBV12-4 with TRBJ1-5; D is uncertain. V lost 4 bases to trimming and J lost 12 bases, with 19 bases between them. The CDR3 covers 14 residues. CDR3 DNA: TGTGCCAGCAGTTCGGACCTTATCGGTCCGGGCCAGCATTTT. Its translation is CASSSDLIGPGQHF.

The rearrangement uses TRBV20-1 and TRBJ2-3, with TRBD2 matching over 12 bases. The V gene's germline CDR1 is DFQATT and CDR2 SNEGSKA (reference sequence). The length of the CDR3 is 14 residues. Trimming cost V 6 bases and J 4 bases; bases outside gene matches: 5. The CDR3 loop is CSAPTSGSSDTQYF. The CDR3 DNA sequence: TGCAGTGCGCCGACTAGCGGGAGCTCAGATACGCAGTATTTT.

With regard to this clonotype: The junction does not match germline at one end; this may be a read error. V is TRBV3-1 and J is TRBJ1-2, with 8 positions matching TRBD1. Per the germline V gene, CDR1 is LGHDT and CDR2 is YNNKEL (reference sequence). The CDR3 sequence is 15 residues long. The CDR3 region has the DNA TGTGCCAGCAGCCACAGGGAGACAGGGGACTATGGCCACACCTTC. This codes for CASSHRETGDYGHTF.

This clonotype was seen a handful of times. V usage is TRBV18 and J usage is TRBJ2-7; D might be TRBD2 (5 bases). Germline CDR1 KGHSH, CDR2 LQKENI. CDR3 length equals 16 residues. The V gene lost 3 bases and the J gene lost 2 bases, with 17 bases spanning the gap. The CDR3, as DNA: TGTGCCAGCTCACCGGACTCCTCAGGAATAACCTACGAGCAGTACTTC. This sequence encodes CASSPDSSGITYEQYF.

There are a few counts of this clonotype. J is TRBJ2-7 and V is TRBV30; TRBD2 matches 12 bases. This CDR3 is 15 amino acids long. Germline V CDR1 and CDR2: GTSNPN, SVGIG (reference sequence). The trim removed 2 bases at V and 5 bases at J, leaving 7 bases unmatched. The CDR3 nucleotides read TGTGCCTGGAGTCCTCCGGGACTAGCGGGTCACGAGCAGTACTTC. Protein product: CAWSPPGLAGHEQYF.

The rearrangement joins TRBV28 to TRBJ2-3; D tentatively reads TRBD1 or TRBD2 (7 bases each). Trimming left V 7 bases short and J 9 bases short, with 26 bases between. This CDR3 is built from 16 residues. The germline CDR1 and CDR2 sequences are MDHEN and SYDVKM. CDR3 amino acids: CASNRGEGASYRTQYF. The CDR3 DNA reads TGTGCCAGCAATAGAGGGGAGGGGGCGAGTTATAGAACGCAGTATTTT.

CDR3 sequence: CAIRGTQGDTQYF. The CDR3 DNA reads as TGTGCCATCAGAGGGACTCAAGGTGATACGCAGTATTTT. The chain uses TRBV10-3 and TRBJ2-3, with TRBD2 as a possible D gene (6 bases). Germline V CDR1 and CDR2: ENHRY, SYGVKD. The CDR3 sequence is 13 residues long. V was cut by 6 bases and J by 6 bases, with 13 bases left in between.

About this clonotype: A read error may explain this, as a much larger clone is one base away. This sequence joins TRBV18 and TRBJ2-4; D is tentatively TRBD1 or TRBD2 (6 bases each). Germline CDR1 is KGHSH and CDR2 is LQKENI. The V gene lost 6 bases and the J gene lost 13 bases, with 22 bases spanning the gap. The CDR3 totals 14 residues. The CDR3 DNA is TGTGCCAGCTCCCTTAGACAGGATTCGGGGGAGCAGTACTTC. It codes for CASSLRQDSGEQYF.

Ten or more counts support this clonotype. The CDR3 sequence is CAISDAGAYNEQFF. The CDR3 DNA reads as TGTGCCATCAGTGACGCTGGGGCCTACAATGAGCAGTTCTTC. The chain couples TRBV10-3 to TRBJ2-1; D gene ambiguous. The CDR3 contains 14 residues. CDR1 is ENHRY and CDR2 is SYGVKD in the germline V gene. V was trimmed by 3 bases and J by 2 bases, leaving 8 bases between them.

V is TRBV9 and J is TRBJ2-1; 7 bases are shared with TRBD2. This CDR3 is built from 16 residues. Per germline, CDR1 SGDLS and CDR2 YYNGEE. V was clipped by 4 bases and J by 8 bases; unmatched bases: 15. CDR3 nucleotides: TGTGCCAGCAGCTCACAAGTGGGAGGGCCCATCCATGAGCAGTTCTTC. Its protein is CASSSQVGGPIHEQFF.

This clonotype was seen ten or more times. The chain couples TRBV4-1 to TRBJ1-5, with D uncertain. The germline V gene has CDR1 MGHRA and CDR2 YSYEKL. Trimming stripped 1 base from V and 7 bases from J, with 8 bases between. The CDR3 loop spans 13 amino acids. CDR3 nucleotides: TGCGCCAGCAGCCAAGTAAGAGAGCAGCCCCAGCATTTT. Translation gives CASSQVREQPQHF.